Listed here are 27 T cell receptor beta chains from one sample, sequenced in a study of T cells in Graves' hyperthyroidism and ophthalmopathy. Researchers took RNA transcripts and amplified the TCR beta CDR3 regions from them. The TCR CDR3 first-round RT-PCR relied on the HTBI primer set. TCRdb analysed the multiplex PCR reads with MiXCR anew, one entry per CDR3 protein. The top ten hold about 38% of the sample, which has a few hundred thousand distinct CDR3 sequences, approximately 17% seen once. Sequencing was carried out using blood. The source is a man younger than 35 with Graves' ophthalmopathy.

In its sample, this clonotype was seen a few times. This chain links TRBV27 with TRBJ2-5; D might be TRBD2 (6 bases). Trimming cost V 5 bases and J 5 bases, with 15 bases left between them. The CDR3 is made up of 14 amino acids. Germline V gene sequence: CDR1 MNHEY, CDR2 SMNVEV (reference sequence). The CDR3 nucleotides are TGTGCCAGCAGTATGGGGACTTCCCGGGAGACCCAGTACTTC. Its protein product is CASSMGTSRETQYF.

The chain recombines TRBV4-1 with TRBJ2-3; TRBD2 matches 16 bases. Germline loops: CDR1 MGHRA, CDR2 YSYEKL. There are 18 residues in the CDR3. V was clipped by 4 bases and J by 4 bases; unmatched bases: 8. The CDR3 DNA reads as TGCGCCAGCAGCCCTCGCAGGGGACTAGCGGGGGGGGCAGATACGCAGTATTTT. Translating gives CASSPRRGLAGGADTQYF.

This clonotype was counted many times. The chain joins TRBV2 to TRBJ1-1, with unresolved D. Germline assignment: CDR1 SNHLY and CDR2 FYNNEI. The V and J ends lost 1 base and 11 bases respectively, with 8 bases between them. The length of the CDR3 is 11 residues. The CDR3 DNA reads as TGTGCCAGCAGTGAAGGCACCCTCGCTTTCTTT. Amino acids: CASSEGTLAFF.

The genes are TRBV13 and TRBJ2-7, with D perhaps given as TRBD1 or TRBD2 (5 bases each). V lost 3 bases and J lost 6, with 12 bases in between. This CDR3 has 13 amino acids. The germline gives CDR1 PRHDT, CDR2 FYEKMQ (reference sequence). CDR3 DNA: TGTGCCAGCAGCTTTGAGGGGTCCCTCGAGCAGTACTTC. As protein: CASSFEGSLEQYF.

The genes are TRBV20-1 and TRBJ1-4; possible D gene TRBD1, 6 bases. The V end lost 6 bases, the J end lost 8 bases, and 16 bases lay between the germline ends. CDR3 length equals 13 residues. The germline gives CDR1 DFQATT, CDR2 SNEGSKA (reference sequence). CDR3 DNA sequence: TGCAGTGCCCGGAGGCGGACAGAGGAAAAACTGTTTTTT. This codes for CSARRRTEEKLFF.

This clonotype was recorded many times. CDR3 sequence (DNA): TGCAGTGCCCAGACAGGGATAAATGAGCAGTTCTTC. This sequence encodes CSAQTGINEQFF. V and J are TRBV20-1 and TRBJ2-1, with 7 bases fitting TRBD1. Germline CDR1 and CDR2: DFQATT and SNEGSKA (reference sequence). After removal of 6 bases from V and 7 bases from J, the junction contained 6 bases not matched to a gene. CDR3 length: 12 amino acids.

V and J are TRBV10-3 and TRBJ2-7; D is uncertain. This CDR3 is 15 amino acids long. Germline CDR1 is ENHRY and CDR2 is SYGVKD. V was pared by 5 bases and J by 0 bases, with 14 bases between. In nucleotides, the CDR3 is TGTGCCATCAGTCCCGCCGGGCGAGTCTCCTACGAGCAGTACTTC. Translation gives CAISPAGRVSYEQYF.

The rearrangement joins TRBV24-1 to TRBJ2-6; D gene uncertain. CDR1 and CDR2 (germline): KGHDR, SFDVKD. The germline V and J ends were trimmed by 9 bases and 1 base, with 12 bases remaining between them. The CDR3 spans 15 residues. CDR3 coding DNA: TGTGCCACCGCCCTCCCGGGTTCTGGGGCCAACGTCCTGACTTTC. This gives the protein CATALPGSGANVLTF.

In this sample, this clonotype turned up many times. The V call is TRBV7-3, the J call TRBJ2-3, with 8 nucleotides matching TRBD2. The CDR3 totals 18 residues. J lost 0 bases, V lost 4 bases, and 12 bases had no gene match. Germline assignment: CDR1 SGHTA and CDR2 FQGTGA. CDR3 loop: CASSSPPGGGSSTDTQYF. CDR3 bases: TGTGCCAGCAGCTCCCCCCCGGGGGGGGGATCTAGCACAGATACGCAGTATTTT. Supplemented by reference TRBV7-3 and TRBJ2-3, the full variable domain reads GAGVSQTPSNKVTEKGKYVELRCDPISGHTALYWYRQSLGQGPEFLIYFQGTGAADDSGLPNDRFFAVRPEGSVSTLKIQRTERGDSAVYLCASSSPPGGGSSTDTQYFGPGTRLTVL.

The chain couples TRBV15 to TRBJ1-1; D call uncertain. Between the trimmed V and J ends, which lost 3 bases and 1 base, there was a span of 12 bases. The germline gives CDR1 LNHNV, CDR2 YYDKDF (reference sequence). This CDR3 region has 15 residues. CDR3 coding DNA: TGTGCCACCAGCAGCAACAGAGGCGGGAACACTGAAGCTTTCTTT. It specifies CATSSNRGGNTEAFF. The whole variable domain, filled in from reference TRBV15 and TRBJ1-1, reads DAMVIQNPRYQVTQFGKPVTLSCSQTLNHNVMYWYQQKSSQAPKLLFHYYDKDFNNEADTPDNFQSRRPNTSFCFLDIRSPGLGDTAMYLCATSSNRGGNTEAFFGQGTRLTVV.

This chain joins TRBV12-3 or TRBV12-4 and TRBJ1-2, with a tentative D call TRBD1 (6 bases). The CDR3 sequence is 17 residues long. Trimming pared 7 bases from V and 8 bases from J, leaving 29 bases between. In nucleotides, the CDR3 is TGTGCCAGCATCCCGGGAGGAGGGGGGGTATTCAGGAACGGCTACACCTTC. Amino acid sequence: CASIPGGGGVFRNGYTF.

This clonotype appeared many times. The V gene is TRBV5-1, the J gene TRBJ2-7; 7 bases match TRBD1. The CDR3 has 14 residues. Germline CDR1 is SGHRS and CDR2 is YFSETQ. With V trimmed by 4 bases and J by 0 bases, 4 bases remained unmatched. The CDR3 protein is CASSPGDSSYEQYF. CDR3 bases: TGCGCCAGCAGCCCAGGGGACAGCTCCTACGAGCAGTACTTC. Together with reference TRBV5-1 and TRBJ2-7, the CDR3 gives the full variable domain: KAGVTQTPRYLIKTRGQQVTLSCSPISGHRSVSWYQQTPGQGLQFLFEYFSETQRNKGNFPGRFSGRQFSNSRSEMNVSTLELGDSALYLCASSPGDSSYEQYFGPGTRLTVT.

The rearrangement uses TRBV2 and TRBJ1-6; 11 bases agree with TRBD1. V dropped 3 bases and J dropped 7; count of bases not matched to a gene: 5. Germline V CDR1 and CDR2: SNHLY, FYNNEI. This CDR3 region has 16 residues. This CDR3 reads CASSDGTGGENSPLHF. The CDR3 bases are TGTGCCAGCAGTGACGGGACAGGGGGAGAAAATTCACCCCTCCACTTT.

This clonotype was detected a few times. The chain combines TRBV6-1 with TRBJ1-1, with no clear D. Trimming took 3 bases from V and 6 from J, leaving 5 bases between them. The CDR3 loop spans 11 amino acids. Germline V gives CDR1 MNHNS, CDR2 SASEGT. Written as DNA, the CDR3 is TGTGCCAGCAGTGATGTAGCTGAAGCTTTCTTT. It specifies CASSDVAEAFF.

The genes are TRBV18 and TRBJ2-1; D gene uncertain. The V end lost 2 bases, the J end lost 5 bases, and 10 bases lay between the germline ends. The CDR3 length is 14 residues. Germline CDR1 reads KGHSH; CDR2 reads LQKENI. CDR3 residues: CASSPVRGNNEQFF. The CDR3 bases are TGTGCCAGCTCACCAGTACGAGGAAACAATGAGCAGTTCTTC. The full variable domain, in which reference TRBV18 and TRBJ2-1 provide the parts outside the CDR3, is NAGVMQNPRHLVRRRGQEARLRCSPMKGHSHVYWYRQLPEEGLKFMVYLQKENIIDESGMPKERFSAEFPKEGPSILRIQQVVRGDSAAYFCASSPVRGNNEQFFGPGTRLTVL.

This clonotype was counted at least ten times. The chain combines TRBV3-1 with TRBJ2-7, with 9 bases fitting TRBD1. Per germline, CDR1 LGHDT and CDR2 YNNKEL (reference sequence). The CDR3 totals 12 residues. Trimming cost V 6 bases and J 5 bases; bases outside gene matches: 2. CDR3 DNA: TGTGCCAGCAGGGACAGGGGCCACGAGCAGTACTTC. Its protein is CASRDRGHEQYF.

Of note for this clonotype: This clone may be a read error of a much larger clone one base away. CDR3 sequence: CASSLRGGLVQPQHF. The CDR3 DNA sequence: TGTGCCAGCAGCTTGAGAGGGGGCCTTGTTCAGCCCCAGCATTTT. V is TRBV5-5 and J is TRBJ1-5; 7 positions agree with TRBD1. CDR1 SGHKS and CDR2 YYEKEE come from the germline V gene (reference sequence). Trimming cost V 1 base and J 6 bases; bases outside gene matches: 7. The CDR3 length is 15 residues.

This clonotype was picked up many times. The genes are TRBV3-1 and TRBJ1-5; no reliable D call. V gave up 1 base and J gave up 3 bases, with 10 bases separating them. Germline V gives CDR1 LGHDT, CDR2 YNNKEL (reference sequence). This CDR3 spans 15 amino acids. This CDR3 is CASSQGDMPNQPQHF. DNA for the CDR3: TGTGCCAGCAGCCAAGGCGATATGCCCAATCAGCCCCAGCATTTT. Filled out from reference TRBV3-1 and TRBJ1-5, the complete variable domain reads DTAVSQTPKYLVTQMGNDKSIKCEQNLGHDTMYWYKQDSKKFLKIMFSYNNKELIINETVPNRFSPKSPDKAHLNLHINSLELGDSAVYFCASSQGDMPNQPQHFGDGTRLSIL.

This clonotype showed up just a few times. Given a much more abundant clone one base away, this may be a read error. This chain joins TRBV2 and TRBJ2-7; 11 bases match TRBD1. CDR1 SNHLY and CDR2 FYNNEI come from the germline V gene. The CDR3 is 13 residues long. Unmatched junction bases numbered 5, after V lost 6 bases and J lost 7 bases. The CDR3 region is CASSVDRGREQYF. The DNA for the CDR3 is TGTGCCAGCAGCGTGGACAGGGGGCGAGAGCAGTACTTC.

V and J are TRBV5-1 and TRBJ2-2; D call uncertain. This CDR3 spans 13 amino acids. In germline, CDR1 is SGHRS, CDR2 YFSETQ. The V and J ends lost 2 bases and 6 bases respectively, with 8 bases between them. The CDR3 sequence: CASSFGSAGELFF. Here the CDR3 DNA reads TGCGCCAGCAGCTTCGGTTCGGCCGGGGAGCTGTTTTTT.

This clonotype was picked up a small number of times. CDR3 region: CASSAGQADSGNTIYF. As DNA, the CDR3 is TGCGCCAGCAGCGCAGGACAGGCCGACTCTGGAAACACCATATATTTT. This chain connects TRBV5-1 to TRBJ1-3; 7 bases line up with TRBD1. The ends lost 4 bases at V and 0 bases at J; junction bases unmatched: 7. The germline CDR1 and CDR2 sequences are SGHRS and YFSETQ. This CDR3 region has 16 residues.

The table lists this clonotype with a few counts. The chain joins TRBV5-4 to TRBJ2-5; TRBD2 matches 9 bases. With V trimmed by 0 bases and J by 2 bases, 11 bases remained unmatched. This CDR3 comprises 18 residues. Germline V gene sequence: CDR1 SGHNT, CDR2 YYREEE (reference sequence). Written as DNA, the CDR3 is TGTGCCAGCAGCTTGGGGATCGCGGGGGGGCGGGAACAAGAGACCCAGTACTTC. Translation: CASSLGIAGGREQETQYF.

The chain combines TRBV5-1 with TRBJ2-3, with a weak D call TRBD2 (6 bases). CDR3 length: 15 residues. V shed 0 bases and J shed 4 bases, with 12 bases lying between them. Germline values: CDR1 SGHRS, CDR2 YFSETQ. The CDR3 coding sequence is TGCGCCAGCAGCTTGGCCGATAGGGAGGCAGATACGCAGTATTTT. This translates into CASSLADREADTQYF. Drawing the rest from reference TRBV5-1 and TRBJ2-3, the complete variable domain is KAGVTQTPRYLIKTRGQQVTLSCSPISGHRSVSWYQQTPGQGLQFLFEYFSETQRNKGNFPGRFSGRQFSNSRSEMNVSTLELGDSALYLCASSLADREADTQYFGPGTRLTVL.

The chain links TRBV7-9 to TRBJ2-1; 9 bases match TRBD2. There are 15 residues in the CDR3. The junction had 6 bases not matched to a gene; V was cut back by 4 bases and J by 5 bases. Germline lookup yields CDR1 SEHNR and CDR2 FQNEAQ (reference sequence). This CDR3 is CASSWWKREDNEQFF. DNA of the CDR3: TGTGCCAGCAGCTGGTGGAAGCGGGAGGACAATGAGCAGTTCTTC.

This chain joins TRBV7-8 and TRBJ1-1, with unresolved D. Germline loops: CDR1 SGHVS, CDR2 FQNEAQ. The CDR3 runs to 18 residues. The V gene lost 6 bases and the J gene lost 4 bases, with 27 bases spanning the gap. As DNA, the CDR3 is TGTGCCAGCAGTCGACACCTGACAAGGTCGGAGAAGGGCACTGAAGCTTTCTTT. Its translation: CASSRHLTRSEKGTEAFF.

This clonotype was counted at least ten times. The chain is built from TRBV20-1 and TRBJ2-5; TRBD2 aligns across 12 bases. Germline lookup yields CDR1 DFQATT and CDR2 SNEGSKA (reference sequence). J lost 7 bases, V lost 3 bases, and 6 bases had no gene match. This CDR3 spans 14 amino acids. The CDR3 is CSASASGGAGTQYF. DNA of the CDR3: TGCAGTGCTAGCGCTAGCGGGGGGGCGGGGACCCAGTACTTC.

This clonotype has a count of ten or more. V usage is TRBV12-3 or TRBV12-4 and J usage is TRBJ1-2; 8 nucleotides align to TRBD1. This CDR3 region has 13 residues. V dropped 6 bases and J dropped 6; count of bases not matched to a gene: 6. As DNA, the CDR3 is TGTGCCAGCAGCAGAGGACAGGGTCATGGCTACACCTTC. Translating gives CASSRGQGHGYTF.